This record concerns one T cell receptor (beta chain) sequence. The antigen remains undetermined. TCRdb's copy holds only in-frame clones and misses some; the assay was immunoSEQ multiplex PCR. The repertoire holds fewer than 25,000 clones, with 70% to 90% as singletons. Germline V lookup: CDR1 MNHEY, CDR2 SVGAGI. This CDR3 contains 13 residues. The ends lost 6 bases at V and 5 bases at J; junction bases unmatched: 4. The source of the sample is a study of graft-versus-host responses after intestinal transplantation. Study at large: Among the recipients, transplants were multivisceral, liver-intestinal, or isolated intestinal. All of the recipients had induction that used anti-thymocyte globulin, then tacrolimus and steroids for three to four years.

Overall study results and limits: After transplant, early declines in HvG clones were associated with peak levels of circulating GvH clones. Within allografts, high graft-versus-host to host-versus-graft clonal ratios were seen among patients with graft-donor T cell macrochimerism.

Sequenced here: PBMCs, sampled approximately 450 days after intestinal transplant. The chain links TRBV6-5 to TRBJ2-4, with TRBD1 matching over 7 bases. The origin of this receptor is a human patient who received an intestinal transplant, so some T cells may come from the graft donor. CDR3 loop: CASRPGTENIQYF. The CDR3 DNA reads as TGTGCCAGCAGGCCGGGGACAGAAAACATTCAGTACTTC.